This entry lists 15 T cell receptor beta chains sequenced from one sample in a study of beta chain features in type 1 diabetes (dated by TCRdb to 2017 to 2018). The library was built by means of the immunoSEQ multiplex PCR assay. The High Capacity cDNA Reverse Transcription Kit was used to reverse transcribe all of the isolated RNA, meaning that expressed TCRB transcripts were what got sequenced. The source is immuneACCESS, and TCRdb retained only in-frame sequences with V and J called. Part of the clones is not carried over; for the studies checked, unresolved V genes explain less than half of this, and the remainder is unexplained. The sample includes 350,000 to 450,000 clones, with roughly 14% observed a single time. About 0.034% of the sample belongs to the ten largest clones. Input material: naive CD4+ T cells from blood. The cell subset or site label for this specimen denotes: true naive CD4+ T cells. These receptor sequences come from a man aged 25-45 years in good health.

CDR3 region: CASSPAGTSGRETQYF. The CDR3, as DNA: TGTGCCAGCAGTCCAGCCGGGACTAGCGGGAGGGAGACCCAGTACTTC. The chain has TRBV27 and TRBJ2-5, with 15 bases identical to TRBD2. After removal of 5 bases from V and 5 bases from J, the junction contained 6 bases not matched to a gene. Germline assignment: CDR1 MNHEY and CDR2 SMNVEV (reference sequence). CDR3 length: 16 residues.

A word on this clone: The sample holds other DNA sequences that translate to the same CDR3. The genes are TRBV30 and TRBJ1-5; no definite D call. CDR1 and CDR2 (germline): GTSNPN, SVGIG (reference sequence). V lost 0 bases and J lost 0, with 3 bases in between. The CDR3 spans 13 residues. This CDR3 reads CAWSVSSNQPQHF. The CDR3 DNA follows: TGTGCCTGGAGTGTCTCTAGCAATCAGCCCCAGCATTTT.

This clone was detected a few times. This chain links TRBV2 with TRBJ2-7, with 8 bases identical to TRBD2. V lost 3 bases and J lost 3; bases outside the gene matches: 7. The CDR3 is 15 residues long. Germline CDR1 SNHLY, CDR2 FYNNEI. CDR3 sequence reads: CASSEGTRLVYEQYV. The CDR3 DNA is TGTGCCAGCAGTGAGGGGACTAGGTTGGTCTACGAGCAGTACGTC.

The genes are TRBV6-6 and TRBJ2-3; D not certain. From germline, CDR1 is MNHNY and CDR2 SVGAGI (reference sequence). The V gene lost 6 bases and the J gene lost 4 bases, with 14 bases spanning the gap. The CDR3 runs to 14 residues. In DNA form, the CDR3 reads TGTGCCAGCAGGTCCTACACTTCATCAGATACGCAGTATTTT. This codes for CASRSYTSSDTQYF.

This clone was counted between two and nine times. The chain has TRBV2 and TRBJ2-7; 8 bases map to TRBD2. Germline V gives CDR1 SNHLY, CDR2 FYNNEI. The CDR3 length is 14 residues. The V segment lost 6 bases and the J segment 2 bases; nucleotides outside the gene matches: 6. CDR3 sequence reads: CASSVAGRAYEQYV. The CDR3 DNA is TGTGCCAGCAGCGTAGCGGGGCGAGCCTACGAGCAGTACGTC.

The chain has TRBV7-2 and TRBJ1-2; no definite D call. The CDR3 totals 15 residues. Germline-derived CDR1 and CDR2 are SGHTA and FQGNSA. V was trimmed by 1 base and J by 4 bases, leaving 13 bases between them. This CDR3 reads CASSLGSRGSYGYTF. In DNA, the CDR3 is TGTGCCAGCAGCTTAGGGTCGCGGGGAAGCTATGGCTACACCTTC.

Here the CDR3 reads CAWNQNGGANNEQFF. Here the CDR3 DNA reads TGTGCCTGGAATCAAAATGGGGGGGCGAACAATGAGCAGTTCTTC. This rearrangement joins TRBV30 to TRBJ2-1; weak D call: TRBD2 (7 bases). There are 15 residues in the CDR3. Germline lookup yields CDR1 GTSNPN and CDR2 SVGIG (reference sequence). The germline V and J ends were trimmed by 4 bases and 5 bases, with 18 bases remaining between them.

The chain carries TRBV6-6 and TRBJ2-1, with TRBD1 as a possible D gene (6 bases). The CDR3 loop spans 11 amino acids. Trimming took off 10 bases at V and 10 bases at J, with 14 bases between the two ends. Germline V gene sequence: CDR1 MNHNY, CDR2 SVGAGI (reference sequence). The CDR3 reads CATSSQGEQFF. The CDR3 region has the DNA TGTGCCACCTCCTCCCAGGGGGAGCAGTTCTTC.

This rearrangement joins TRBV13 to TRBJ2-7; D may be TRBD1 (6 bases). The CDR3 is 14 amino acids. CDR1 and CDR2 (germline): PRHDT, FYEKMQ (reference sequence). Trimming shortened V by 4 bases and J by 7 bases, and 17 bases separated the two germline ends. For the CDR3, the DNA is TGTGCCAGCAGCTACGGACCAGCTCAGGGGGAGCAGTACGTC. It codes for CASSYGPAQGEQYV.

Here the CDR3 reads CASSQGAGANIQYF. The CDR3 DNA reads TGCGCCAGCAGCCAAGGGGCGGGGGCAAACATTCAGTACTTC. This chain connects TRBV4-3 to TRBJ2-4, with D perhaps TRBD2 (7 bases). CDR3 length: 14 amino acids. CDR1 is LGHNA and CDR2 is YSLEER in the germline V gene. Trimming left V 1 base short and J 6 bases short, with 10 bases between.

The chain joins TRBV6-1 to TRBJ2-7; possibly TRBD2 for D (6 bases). The CDR3 is made up of 16 amino acids. The germline gives CDR1 MNHNS, CDR2 SASEGT. V was clipped by 3 bases and J by 4 bases, with 19 bases between them. CDR3 in amino acids: CASSEMFGGAGYEQYV. CDR3 nucleotide sequence: TGTGCCAGCAGTGAGATGTTTGGAGGGGCGGGTTACGAGCAGTACGTC.

This clone was detected a few times. CDR3 in amino acids: CASSMSAGGRTGELFF. The CDR3 bases are TGTGCCAGTAGTATGTCAGCGGGAGGACGGACCGGGGAGCTGTTTTTT. The rearrangement uses TRBV19 and TRBJ2-2; 9 nucleotides match TRBD2. The CDR3 extends over 16 amino acids. The J segment lost 5 bases and the V segment lost 3 bases, leaving 7 bases of the junction unmatched. Germline V lookup: CDR1 LNHDA, CDR2 SQIVND (reference sequence).

This clone was seen more than once but under ten times. The rearrangement links TRBV14 to TRBJ2-5, with 13 bases lining up with TRBD2. Germline values: CDR1 SGHDN, CDR2 FVKESK. After removal of 2 bases from V and 5 bases from J, the junction contained 8 bases not matched to a gene. The CDR3 consists of 17 residues. The DNA of the CDR3 is TGTGCCAGCAGCCAAATAGTAGGACTAGCGGGAGTGGAGACCCAGTACTTC. It specifies CASSQIVGLAGVETQYF. Drawing the rest from reference TRBV14 and TRBJ2-5, the complete variable domain is EAGVTQFPSHSVIEKGQTVTLRCDPISGHDNLYWYRRVMGKEIKFLLHFVKESKQDESGMPNNRFLAERTGGTYSTLKVQPAELEDSGVYFCASSQIVGLAGVETQYFGPGTRLLVL.

This clone was observed a handful of times. V gene TRBV4-3 combines with J gene TRBJ1-6; D not resolved. V shed 9 bases and J shed 8 bases, with 14 bases lying between them. This CDR3 comprises 13 residues. The germline gives CDR1 LGHNA, CDR2 YSLEER. The CDR3 DNA follows: TGCGCCAGTTCCCGGACGGCTGATTCACCCCTCCACTTT. The encoded protein is CASSRTADSPLHF.

The rearrangement joins TRBV12-5 to TRBJ2-7, with a weak D call TRBD2 (6 bases). Germline assignment: CDR1 LGHNT and CDR2 FRNRAP. There are 16 residues in the CDR3. Trimming left V 3 bases short and J 0 bases short, with 15 bases between. Here the CDR3 reads CASGFPGLAASYEQYV. DNA for the CDR3: TGTGCTAGTGGTTTCCCAGGGTTAGCGGCCTCCTACGAGCAGTACGTC.